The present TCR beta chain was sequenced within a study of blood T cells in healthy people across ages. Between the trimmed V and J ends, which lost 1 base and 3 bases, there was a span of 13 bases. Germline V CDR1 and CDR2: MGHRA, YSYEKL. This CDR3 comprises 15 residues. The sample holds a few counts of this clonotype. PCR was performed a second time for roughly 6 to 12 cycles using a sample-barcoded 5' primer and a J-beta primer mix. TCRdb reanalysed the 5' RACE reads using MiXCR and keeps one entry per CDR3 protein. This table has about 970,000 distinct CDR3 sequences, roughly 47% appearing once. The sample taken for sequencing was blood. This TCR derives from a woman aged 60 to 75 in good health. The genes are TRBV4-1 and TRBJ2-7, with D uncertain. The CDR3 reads CASSQVDMAVYEQYF. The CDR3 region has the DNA TGCGCCAGCAGCCAAGTTGATATGGCAGTCTACGAGCAGTACTTC.